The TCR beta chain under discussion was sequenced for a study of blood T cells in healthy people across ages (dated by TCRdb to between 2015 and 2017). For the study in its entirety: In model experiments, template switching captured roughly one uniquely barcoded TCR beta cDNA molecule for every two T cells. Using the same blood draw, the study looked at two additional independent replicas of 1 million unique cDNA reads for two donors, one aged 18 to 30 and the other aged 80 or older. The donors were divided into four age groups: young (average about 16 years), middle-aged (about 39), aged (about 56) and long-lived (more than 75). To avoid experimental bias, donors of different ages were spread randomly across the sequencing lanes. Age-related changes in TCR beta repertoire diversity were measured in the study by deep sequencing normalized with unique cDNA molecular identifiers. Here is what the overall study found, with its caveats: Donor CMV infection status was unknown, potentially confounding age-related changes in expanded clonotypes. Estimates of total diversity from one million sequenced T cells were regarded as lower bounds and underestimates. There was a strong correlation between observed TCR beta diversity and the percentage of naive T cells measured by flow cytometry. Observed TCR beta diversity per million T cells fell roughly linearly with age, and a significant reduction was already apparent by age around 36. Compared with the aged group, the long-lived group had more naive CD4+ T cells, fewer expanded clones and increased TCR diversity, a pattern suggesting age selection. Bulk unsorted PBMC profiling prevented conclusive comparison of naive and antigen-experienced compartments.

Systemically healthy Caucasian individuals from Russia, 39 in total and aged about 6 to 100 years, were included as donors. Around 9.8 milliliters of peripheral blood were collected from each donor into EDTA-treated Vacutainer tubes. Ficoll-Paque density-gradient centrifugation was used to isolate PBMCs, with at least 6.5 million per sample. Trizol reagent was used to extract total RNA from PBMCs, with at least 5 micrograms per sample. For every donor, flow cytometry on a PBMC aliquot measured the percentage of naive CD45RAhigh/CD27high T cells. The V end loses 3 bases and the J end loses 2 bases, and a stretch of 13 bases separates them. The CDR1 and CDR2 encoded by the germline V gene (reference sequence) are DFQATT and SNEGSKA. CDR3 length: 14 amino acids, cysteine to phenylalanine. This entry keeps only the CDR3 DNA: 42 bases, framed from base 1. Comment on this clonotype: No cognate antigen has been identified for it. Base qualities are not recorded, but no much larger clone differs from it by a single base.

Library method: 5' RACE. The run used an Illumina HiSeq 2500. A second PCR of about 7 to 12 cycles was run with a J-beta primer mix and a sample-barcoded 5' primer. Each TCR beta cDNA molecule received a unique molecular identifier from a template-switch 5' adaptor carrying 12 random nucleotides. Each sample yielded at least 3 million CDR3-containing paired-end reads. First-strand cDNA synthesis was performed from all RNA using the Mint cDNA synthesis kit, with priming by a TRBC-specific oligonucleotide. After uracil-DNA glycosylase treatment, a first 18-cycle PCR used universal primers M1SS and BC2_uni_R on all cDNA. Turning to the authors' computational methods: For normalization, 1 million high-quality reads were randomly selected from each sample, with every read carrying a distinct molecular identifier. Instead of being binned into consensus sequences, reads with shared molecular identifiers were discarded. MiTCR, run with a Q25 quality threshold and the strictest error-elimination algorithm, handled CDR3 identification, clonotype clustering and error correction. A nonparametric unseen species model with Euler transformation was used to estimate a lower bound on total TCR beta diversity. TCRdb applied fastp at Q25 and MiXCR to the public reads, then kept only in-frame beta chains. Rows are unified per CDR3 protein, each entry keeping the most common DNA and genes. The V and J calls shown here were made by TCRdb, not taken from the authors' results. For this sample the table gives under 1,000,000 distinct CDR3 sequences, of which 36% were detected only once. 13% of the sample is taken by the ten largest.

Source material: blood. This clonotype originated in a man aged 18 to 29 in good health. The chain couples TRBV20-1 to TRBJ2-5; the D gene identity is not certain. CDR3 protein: CSASRALYQETQYF. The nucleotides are TGCAGTGCTAGTAGAGCGTTATATCAAGAGACCCAGTACTTC.